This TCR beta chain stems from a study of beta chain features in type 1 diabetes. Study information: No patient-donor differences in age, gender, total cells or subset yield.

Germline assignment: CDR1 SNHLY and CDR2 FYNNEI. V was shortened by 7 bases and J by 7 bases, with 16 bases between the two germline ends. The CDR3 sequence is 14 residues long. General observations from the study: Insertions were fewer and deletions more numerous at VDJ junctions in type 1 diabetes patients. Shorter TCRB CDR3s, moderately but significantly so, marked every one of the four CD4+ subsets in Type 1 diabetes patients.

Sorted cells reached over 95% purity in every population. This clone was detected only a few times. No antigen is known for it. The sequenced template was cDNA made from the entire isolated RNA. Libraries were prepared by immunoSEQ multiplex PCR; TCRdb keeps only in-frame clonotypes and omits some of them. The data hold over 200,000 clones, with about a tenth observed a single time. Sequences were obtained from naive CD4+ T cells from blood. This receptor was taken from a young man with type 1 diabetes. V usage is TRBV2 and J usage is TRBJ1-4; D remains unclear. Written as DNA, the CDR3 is TGTGCCAGCACCTTTGATTGGTCGGGTGAAAAACTGTTTTTT. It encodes CASTFDWSGEKLFF.